This TCR beta chain was recorded in a study of CD8+ T cells in alopecia areata. Study results and limitations: Elevated clonality characterized lesional scalp relative to normal scalp, particularly in alopecia totalis/universalis. On tofacitinib, scalp clonality and expanded CD8+ clones among top 100 fell significantly.

Germline CDR1 is MGHRA and CDR2 is YSYEKL. Germline trimming cut 3 bases from V and 1 base from J; bases unmatched to any gene: 9. CDR3 size: 17 residues. Treatment indicated: oral pan-JAK inhibitor, 5-10 mg twice daily. Alopecia areata patients gave lesional scalp punch biopsies and peripheral blood samples. The sorting of PBMCs gave CD4+ and CD8+ T cells. TCR sequencing used cDNA made by reverse transcription of extracted RNA. Assay used: immunoSEQ multiplex PCR; TCRdb lists only in-frame clones, some missing. The sample lists about 140,000 clones; 70% to 90% were seen once. On this clone itself: Its specificity is unknown.

The V gene is TRBV4-1, the J gene TRBJ2-7, with 10 bases fitting TRBD2. The sample was CD8+ T cells sorted from blood, taken at week 4, from a patient treated with tofacitinib. This receptor was obtained from a human donor with alopecia areata. This chain's CDR3 is CASSHKNLAGESYEQYF. CDR3 DNA sequence: TGCGCCAGCAGCCACAAAAATCTAGCGGGAGAGTCCTACGAGCAGTACTTC.